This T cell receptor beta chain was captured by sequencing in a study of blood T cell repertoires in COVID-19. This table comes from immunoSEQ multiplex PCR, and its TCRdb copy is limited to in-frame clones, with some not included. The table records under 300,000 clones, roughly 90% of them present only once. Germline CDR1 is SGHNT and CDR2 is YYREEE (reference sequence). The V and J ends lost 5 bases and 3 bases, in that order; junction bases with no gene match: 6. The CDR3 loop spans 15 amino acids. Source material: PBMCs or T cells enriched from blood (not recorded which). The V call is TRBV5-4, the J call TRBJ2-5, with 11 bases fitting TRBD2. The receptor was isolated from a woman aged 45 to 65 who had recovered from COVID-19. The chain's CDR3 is CASSTTSGTKETQYF. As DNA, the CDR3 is TGTGCCAGCAGTACGACTAGCGGGACAAAAGAGACCCAGTACTTC. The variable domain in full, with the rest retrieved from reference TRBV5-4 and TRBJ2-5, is ETGVTQSPTHLIKTRGQQVTLRCSSQSGHNTVSWYQQALGQGPQFIFQYYREEENGRGNFPPRFSGLQFPNYSSELNVNALELDDSALYLCASSTTSGTKETQYFGPGTRLLVL.